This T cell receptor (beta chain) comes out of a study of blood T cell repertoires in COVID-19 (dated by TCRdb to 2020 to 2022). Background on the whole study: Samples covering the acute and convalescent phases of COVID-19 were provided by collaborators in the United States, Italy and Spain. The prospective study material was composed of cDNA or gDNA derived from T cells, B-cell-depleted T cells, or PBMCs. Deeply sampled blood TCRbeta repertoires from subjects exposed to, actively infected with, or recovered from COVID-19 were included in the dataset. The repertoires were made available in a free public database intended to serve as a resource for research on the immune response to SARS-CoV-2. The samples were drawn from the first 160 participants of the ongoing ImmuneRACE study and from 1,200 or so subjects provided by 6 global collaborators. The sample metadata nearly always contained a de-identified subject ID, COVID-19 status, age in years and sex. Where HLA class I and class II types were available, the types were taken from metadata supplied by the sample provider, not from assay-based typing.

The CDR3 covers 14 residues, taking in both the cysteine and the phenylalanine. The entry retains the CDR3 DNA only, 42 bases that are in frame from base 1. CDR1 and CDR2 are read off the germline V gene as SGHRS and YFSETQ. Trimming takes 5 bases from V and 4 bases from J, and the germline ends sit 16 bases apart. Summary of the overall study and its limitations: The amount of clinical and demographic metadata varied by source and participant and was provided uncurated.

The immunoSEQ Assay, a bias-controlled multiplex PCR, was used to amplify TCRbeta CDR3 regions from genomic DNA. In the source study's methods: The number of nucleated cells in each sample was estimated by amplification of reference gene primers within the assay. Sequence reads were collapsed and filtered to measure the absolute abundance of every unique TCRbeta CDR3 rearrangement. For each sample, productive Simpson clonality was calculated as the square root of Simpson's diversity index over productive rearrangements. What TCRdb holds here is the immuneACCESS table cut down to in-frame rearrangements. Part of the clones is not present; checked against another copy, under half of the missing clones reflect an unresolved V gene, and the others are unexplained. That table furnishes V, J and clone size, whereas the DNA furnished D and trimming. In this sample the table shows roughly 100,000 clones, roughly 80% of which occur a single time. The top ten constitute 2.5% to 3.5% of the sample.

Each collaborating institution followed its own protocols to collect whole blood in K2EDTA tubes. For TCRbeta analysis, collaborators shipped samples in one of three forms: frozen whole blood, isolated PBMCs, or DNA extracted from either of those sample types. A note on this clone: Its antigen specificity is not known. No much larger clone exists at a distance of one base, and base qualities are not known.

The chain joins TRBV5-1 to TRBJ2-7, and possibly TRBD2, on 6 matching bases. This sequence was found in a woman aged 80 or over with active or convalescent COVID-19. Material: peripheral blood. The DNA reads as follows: TGCGCCAGCAGTTCCCGCGGGGAGGATTACGAGCAGTACTTC. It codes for CASSSRGEDYEQYF.